The 23 T cell receptor beta chains in this list originate from one sample, sequenced in a study of cytomegalovirus exposure and HLA in healthy donors. 60 Vbeta and 13 Jbeta primers were used in PCR. The table came from immunoSEQ multiplex PCR; TCRdb's copy has only in-frame clones and leaves some out. The sample holds 140,000 to 150,000 clones; roughly 79% are singletons and the top ten take approximately 6.3%. Sequencing used PBMCs. The receptors here all came from a woman aged 40-49 years in good health and CMV-seropositive.

The CDR3 DNA sequence: TGCGCCAGCAGCTTGTGGGACAGGGCCACAGATACGCAGTATTTT. Its protein is CASSLWDRATDTQYF. The chain uses TRBV5-1 and TRBJ2-3; TRBD1 agrees at 9 bases. CDR1 SGHRS and CDR2 YFSETQ come from the germline V gene. The junction had 2 bases not matched to a gene; V was cut back by 1 base and J by 2 bases. The CDR3 runs 15 residues.

This clone showed up just a few times. The chain is built from TRBV12-2 and TRBJ1-1. TRBV12-2 corresponds to a pseudogene. The CDR3 has 16 amino acids. The CDR3 here is CASRLAPDPRDTEAFF. For the CDR3, the DNA is TGTGCAAGTCGCTTAGCCCCGGACCCGAGGGATACTGAAGCTTTCTTT.

This rearrangement joins TRBV30 to TRBJ1-2; no clear D. This CDR3 contains 13 residues. Germline V gene data show CDR1 as GTSNPN and CDR2 as SVGIG (reference sequence). V gave up 4 bases and J gave up 1 base, with 10 bases separating them. The CDR3 DNA reads TGTGCCTGGACGCCGGGGTTTAACTATGGCTACACCTTC. It yields the protein CAWTPGFNYGYTF.

This clone showed up just a few times. The gene calls are TRBV4-1 and TRBJ1-1; 8 nucleotides line up with TRBD1. Germline trimming cut 4 bases from V and 4 bases from J; bases unmatched to any gene: 2. This CDR3 is built from 13 residues. Germline CDR1 and CDR2: MGHRA and YSYEKL. CDR3 bases: TGCGCCAGCAGCCTTACAGGGGGCACTGAAGCTTTCTTT. It specifies CASSLTGGTEAFF.

This clone was seen once. The rearrangement uses TRBV9 and TRBJ2-7; the match to TRBD1 covers 7 bases. V gave up 9 bases and J gave up 1 base; unmatched junction bases: 10. The CDR3 spans 14 residues. The V gene's germline CDR1 is SGDLS and CDR2 YYNGEE. CDR3 region: CATAKTGNSYEQYF. As DNA, the CDR3 is TGTGCCACCGCCAAGACAGGGAATTCCTACGAGCAGTACTTC.

The V gene is TRBV7-3, the J gene TRBJ2-3; possibly TRBD1 for D (6 bases). Germline-derived CDR1 and CDR2 are SGHTA and FQGTGA. CDR3 size: 14 residues. Trimming took 5 bases from V and 4 from J, leaving 13 bases between them. The CDR3 coding sequence is TGTGCCAGCAGCCCAGGGACAACACCAGATACGCAGTATTTT. Translated, it gives CASSPGTTPDTQYF.

This clone was picked up a small number of times. The chain combines TRBV28 with TRBJ1-5; D remains unclear. V was shortened by 8 bases and J by 2 bases, with 13 bases between the two germline ends. Germline loops: CDR1 MDHEN, CDR2 SYDVKM. The CDR3 consists of 14 residues. DNA for the CDR3: TGTGCCAGCTCCATGTCCGGGGGCAATCAGCCCCAGCATTTT. It specifies CASSMSGGNQPQHF. Filled out from reference TRBV28 and TRBJ1-5, the complete variable domain reads DVKVTQSSRYLVKRTGEKVFLECVQDMDHENMFWYRQDPGLGLRLIYFSYDVKMKEKGDIPEGYSVSREKKERFSLILESASTNQTSMYLCASSMSGGNQPQHFGDGTRLSIL.

The chain has TRBV11-2 and TRBJ2-7, with D uncertain. The V gene lost 0 bases and the J gene lost 3 bases, with 6 bases spanning the gap. This CDR3 contains 13 residues. Germline V gene sequence: CDR1 SGHAT, CDR2 FQNNGV. The CDR3 protein is CASSLDFSYEQYF. CDR3 nucleotide sequence: TGTGCCAGCAGCTTAGATTTCAGCTACGAGCAGTACTTC.

The V call is TRBV5-1, the J call TRBJ2-3; 9 bases align to TRBD2. The CDR3 loop spans 15 amino acids. Trimming took 7 bases from V and 6 from J; bases not matched to a gene: 12. Germline V gene lookup returns CDR1 SGHRS and CDR2 YFSETQ. CDR3 in DNA: TGCGCCAGCTCCCCCCAAGCGGGGGGTTTGGATACGCAGTATTTT. It translates to CASSPQAGGLDTQYF.

This clone was counted only a few times. The chain carries TRBV9 and TRBJ2-3; maybe TRBD2 (6 bases). Germline V gene data show CDR1 as SGDLS and CDR2 as YYNGEE. The V end lost 4 bases, the J end lost 6 bases, and 21 bases lay between the germline ends. The CDR3 loop spans 16 amino acids. The CDR3 sequence is CASSPRGEPLPDTQYF. The DNA for the CDR3 is TGTGCCAGCAGCCCCCGCGGGGAGCCCCTCCCCGATACGCAGTATTTT.

CDR3 nucleotide sequence: TGTGCTAGTGGTACATCTTCCGGGGACACCTCCTACGAGCAGTACTTC. Protein sequence: CASGTSSGDTSYEQYF. This chain connects TRBV12-5 to TRBJ2-7, with TRBD1 as a possible D gene (6 bases). The CDR3 loop spans 16 amino acids. The V gene's germline CDR1 is LGHNT and CDR2 FRNRAP. Trimming took off 5 bases at V and 0 bases at J, with 17 bases between the two ends.

This rearrangement joins TRBV5-4 to TRBJ2-5; possibly TRBD2 for D (6 bases). Trimming pared 6 bases from V and 7 bases from J, leaving 16 bases between. This CDR3 contains 13 residues. Germline CDR1 reads SGHNT; CDR2 reads YYREEE (reference sequence). The CDR3 region is CASKEGGFGTQYF. DNA for the CDR3: TGTGCCAGCAAGGAGGGTGGGTTCGGGACCCAGTACTTC.

CDR3 amino acids: CASSPSVNYEQYF. The CDR3 nucleotides read TGTGCCAGCAGCCCCTCGGTAAACTACGAGCAGTACTTC. The chain recombines TRBV6-1 with TRBJ2-7; D is unresolved. The CDR3 spans 13 residues. Germline V gene data show CDR1 as MNHNS and CDR2 as SASEGT. V lost 6 bases to trimming and J lost 3 bases, with 12 bases between them.

The chain links TRBV5-1 to TRBJ2-7; 7 positions agree with TRBD2. V trimming: 0 bases; J trimming: 3 bases; junction bases outside the gene matches: 6. There are 15 residues in the CDR3. CDR1 and CDR2 (germline): SGHRS, YFSETQ. The DNA of the CDR3 is TGCGCCAGCAGCTTGGAAGCGGGGCCTTACTACGAGCAGTACTTC. It specifies CASSLEAGPYYEQYF.

The chain has TRBV21-1 and TRBJ2-7; the table gives TRBD1 as D, unverified against the DNA. TRBV21-1 is shown as a pseudogene. The CDR3 covers 16 residues. CDR3 residues: CASSKGSGSRGHEQYF. The CDR3 DNA follows: TGTGCCAGCAGCAAAGGGAGTGGCTCCAGGGGTCACGAGCAGTACTTC.

This chain connects TRBV2 to TRBJ1-5; D is unclear. CDR3 length: 19 amino acids. Germline CDR1 is SNHLY and CDR2 is FYNNEI. Trimming removed 4 bases from V and 0 bases from J, with 22 bases in between. The CDR3 DNA reads as TGTGCCAGCAGTGCTACCCGCACGACGGGGTGGGATAGCAATCAGCCCCAGCATTTT. Protein sequence: CASSATRTTGWDSNQPQHF.

This chain connects TRBV13 to TRBJ1-2; D is perhaps TRBD1 (6 bases). This CDR3 region has 15 residues. V was pared by 0 bases and J by 3 bases, with 11 bases between. Germline CDR1 reads PRHDT; CDR2 reads FYEKMQ (reference sequence). In nucleotides, the CDR3 is TGTGCCAGCAGCTTAGGAATCAGGGGCCACTATGGCTACACCTTC. Its protein product is CASSLGIRGHYGYTF.

The V call is TRBV2, the J call TRBJ2-7; tentatively, D is TRBD2 (6 bases). Looked up from germline, CDR1 is SNHLY and CDR2 is FYNNEI. The CDR3 is 13 residues long. Trimming shortened V by 2 bases and J by 8 bases, and 13 bases separated the two germline ends. CDR3 amino acids: CASSELVAEKQYF. For the CDR3, the DNA is TGTGCCAGCAGTGAATTGGTAGCGGAAAAGCAGTACTTC.

This rearrangement joins TRBV28 to TRBJ2-2, with a possible D match to TRBD1 (6 bases). This CDR3 has 16 residues. Germline CDR1 MDHEN, CDR2 SYDVKM. V was shortened by 1 base and J by 7 bases, with 16 bases between the two germline ends. In DNA form, the CDR3 reads TGTGCCAGCAGTTTATCTATCCTCTCAGGGGTCGGGGAGCTGTTTTTT. It specifies CASSLSILSGVGELFF.

CDR3 in DNA: TGTGCCAGCAGGATGGGGACTATTACGAATGAGCAGTTCTTC. Translation: CASRMGTITNEQFF. The chain is built from TRBV6-1 and TRBJ2-1; the match to TRBD2 covers 7 bases. Germline values: CDR1 MNHNS, CDR2 SASEGT. J was trimmed by 7 bases and V by 6 bases; bases with no gene match: 9. The CDR3 is 14 residues long.

The CDR3 bases are TGTGCCAGCAGCTTGGAATGGACAGGGGCCTACGAGCAGTACTTC. Amino acids: CASSLEWTGAYEQYF. The chain couples TRBV5-5 to TRBJ2-7, with 9 bases that match TRBD1. Germline-derived CDR1 and CDR2 are SGHKS and YYEKEE (reference sequence). The CDR3 length is 15 residues. With V trimmed by 0 bases and J by 2 bases, 3 bases remained unmatched.

The chain couples TRBV4-1 to TRBJ1-1; TRBD1 agrees at 7 bases. The CDR3 has 17 amino acids. Germline assignment: CDR1 MGHRA and CDR2 YSYEKL. The V segment lost 0 bases and the J segment 2 bases; nucleotides outside the gene matches: 9. The CDR3 reads CASSQDLSDRSNTEAFF. For the CDR3, the DNA is TGCGCCAGCAGCCAAGATCTTTCGGACAGGTCTAACACTGAAGCTTTCTTT.

Here the CDR3 reads CASSVDGLSTEAFF. CDR3 sequence (DNA): TGTGCCAGCAGCGTAGACGGGTTAAGCACTGAAGCTTTCTTT. The chain is built from TRBV9 and TRBJ1-1; D not resolved. V was cut by 0 bases and J by 4 bases, with 10 bases left in between. The germline V gene has CDR1 SGDLS and CDR2 YYNGEE. The CDR3 covers 14 residues.